A single sample is the source of the 20 T cell receptor beta chains below, sequenced in a study of early stage breast cancer tumors. Assay used: immunoSEQ multiplex PCR; TCRdb lists only in-frame clones, some missing. This sample yields about 36,000 clones, of which 70% to 80% are seen a single time; about 6.8% belongs to the top ten. The sequencing sample was made of blood. The receptor set was obtained from a person aged 55 to 69 with breast cancer.

This sequence joins TRBV21-1 and TRBJ1-5; TRBD1 is taken as the D call from the table, unchecked against the DNA. TRBV21-1 is deemed a pseudogene. This CDR3 contains 15 residues. For the CDR3, the DNA is TGTGCCAGCAGCAAAGTGGACAGAAGCAATCAGCCCCAGCATTTT. The encoded protein is CASSKVDRSNQPQHF.

This sequence joins TRBV2 and TRBJ1-4, with D unresolved. The germline gives CDR1 SNHLY, CDR2 FYNNEI. The ends were cut back, 5 bases at V and 4 bases at J, with 8 bases in the middle. CDR3 length equals 13 residues. The CDR3 spells CASSRRSNEKLFF. Here the CDR3 DNA reads TGTGCCAGCAGTAGACGGAGTAATGAAAAACTGTTTTTT. The complete variable domain, with remaining parts taken from reference TRBV2 and TRBJ1-4, reads EPEVTQTPSHQVTQMGQEVILRCVPISNHLYFYWYRQILGQKVEFLVSFYNNEISEKSEIFDDQFSVERPDGSNFTLKIRSTKLEDSAMYFCASSRRSNEKLFFGSGTQLSVL.

This clone is medium-sized in the sample. The CDR3 here is CASSLGGAQQETQYF. The CDR3 region has the DNA TGTGCCAGCAGCCTGGGGGGGGCCCAACAAGAGACCCAGTACTTC. The V and J genes are TRBV21-1 and TRBJ2-5; the table's D call, TRBD2, was not checked against the DNA. TRBV21-1 is deemed a pseudogene. The CDR3 covers 15 residues.

The chain joins TRBV5-8 to TRBJ1-2, with no clear D. This CDR3 has 13 amino acids. CDR1 SGHTS and CDR2 YDEGEE come from the germline V gene. V was cut by 1 base and J by 4 bases, with 8 bases left in between. For the CDR3, the DNA is TGTGCCAGCAGCTTGAGGCAGACCTATGGCTACACCTTC. Translated: CASSLRQTYGYTF.

V and J are TRBV11-2 and TRBJ1-1, with D possibly matching TRBD1 (6 bases). The ends were cut back, 5 bases at V and 2 bases at J, with 12 bases in the middle. This CDR3 is built from 14 residues. Germline CDR1 and CDR2: SGHAT and FQNNGV. The CDR3 loop reads CASSPRTANTEAFF. In DNA form, the CDR3 reads TGTGCCAGCAGCCCCCGGACAGCAAACACTGAAGCTTTCTTT.

This chain uses TRBV30 with TRBJ2-3; the match to TRBD2 covers 7 bases. Germline-derived CDR1 and CDR2 are GTSNPN and SVGIG (reference sequence). V gave up 3 bases and J gave up 1 base; unmatched junction bases: 4. The CDR3 is made up of 14 amino acids. CDR3 nucleotide sequence: TGTGCCTGGAGCGAAAGCGGGGGCACAGATACGCAGTATTTT. The encoded protein is CAWSESGGTDTQYF. Combining the CDR3 with reference TRBV30 and TRBJ2-3 gives the whole variable domain SQTIHQWPATLVQPVGSPLSLECTVEGTSNPNLYWYRQAAGRGLQLLFYSVGIGQISSEVPQNLSASRPQDRQFILSSKKLLLSDSGFYLCAWSESGGTDTQYFGPGTRLTVL.

The gene calls are TRBV7-3 and TRBJ2-3, with 7 bases fitting TRBD2. The germline CDR1 and CDR2 sequences are SGHTA and FQGTGA. This CDR3 comprises 15 residues. Germline trimming cut 5 bases from V and 2 bases from J; bases unmatched to any gene: 7. CDR3: CASSLGTTTTDTQYF. The CDR3 DNA reads as TGTGCCAGCAGCCTAGGGACTACAACCACAGATACGCAGTATTTT.

V and J are TRBV2 and TRBJ2-7, with 13 bases lining up with TRBD2. The J segment lost 5 bases and the V segment lost 6 bases, leaving 10 bases of the junction unmatched. Germline CDR1 is SNHLY and CDR2 is FYNNEI. The CDR3 covers 16 residues. In DNA, the CDR3 is TGTGCCAGCAGCTCGCAGACTAGCGGGGGGCTGGACGAGCAGTACTTC. Protein product: CASSSQTSGGLDEQYF.

The V and J genes are TRBV9 and TRBJ2-5; 7 nucleotides line up with TRBD1. Germline V gene sequence: CDR1 SGDLS, CDR2 YYNGEE. V lost 4 bases, J lost 2 bases, and 8 bases stayed unmatched. The CDR3 is made up of 15 amino acids. The CDR3 sequence: CASSTGQHTQETQYF. The CDR3 DNA reads TGTGCCAGCAGCACGGGACAGCACACACAAGAGACCCAGTACTTC.

The chain is built from TRBV27 and TRBJ2-7; 10 bases align to TRBD1. V lost 6 bases and J lost 3; bases outside the gene matches: 2. The CDR3 contains 13 residues. The germline V gene encodes CDR1 MNHEY and CDR2 SMNVEV (reference sequence). CDR3 region: CASRDRGIYEQYF. The CDR3 DNA sequence: TGTGCCAGCAGGGACAGGGGGATCTACGAGCAGTACTTC.

The chain carries TRBV6-6 and TRBJ1-1; D is ambiguous. The CDR3 is 15 amino acids. Germline CDR1 reads MNHNY; CDR2 reads SVGAGI (reference sequence). The V end was cut by 2 bases, the J end by 6 bases, with 16 bases between. The chain's CDR3 is CASSYPVQLVPEAFF. DNA of the CDR3: TGTGCCAGCAGTTACCCTGTACAGTTGGTACCTGAAGCTTTCTTT.

In its sample, this clone was seen a few times. Germline and junction disagree at one end, which may indicate a read error. The chain couples TRBV20-1 to TRBJ2-7, with a weak D call TRBD1 (7 bases). CDR1 and CDR2 (germline): DFQATT, SNEGSKA (reference sequence). CDR3 size: 10 residues. In nucleotides, the CDR3 is TGCAGTGCTGGACAGGAGGGGTGGGTCTTC. The encoded protein is CSAGQEGWVF.

This rearrangement joins TRBV9 to TRBJ1-4, with D hard to call. Deletions cut 4 bases from V and 3 bases from J, with 19 bases between. Germline assignment: CDR1 SGDLS and CDR2 YYNGEE. The CDR3 loop spans 17 amino acids. The CDR3 loop is CASSSLSAPTSNEKLFF. The CDR3 region has the DNA TGTGCCAGCAGCTCTCTTTCCGCCCCTACGTCTAATGAAAAACTGTTTTTT.

The chain has TRBV6-1 and TRBJ2-3; no reliable D call. Germline lookup yields CDR1 MNHNS and CDR2 SASEGT. Trimming stripped 7 bases from V and 6 bases from J, with 8 bases between. The CDR3 has 11 residues. In DNA form, the CDR3 reads TGTGCCAGCATCGCGGTGGATACGCAGTATTTT. Translating it yields CASIAVDTQYF.

The chain combines TRBV6-1 with TRBJ1-4; tentatively, D is TRBD1 (5 bases). Between the trimmed V and J ends, which lost 6 bases and 4 bases, there was a span of 12 bases. The germline CDR1 and CDR2 sequences are MNHNS and SASEGT. There are 14 residues in the CDR3. CDR3 protein: CASRPTEYNEKLFF. CDR3 nucleotide sequence: TGTGCCAGCAGGCCGACAGAATATAATGAAAAACTGTTTTTT.

The chain combines TRBV29-1 with TRBJ2-6; no firm D call. Trimming took off 5 bases at V and 5 bases at J, with 22 bases between the two ends. This CDR3 is 17 amino acids long. The germline gives CDR1 SQVTM, CDR2 ANQGSEA. In DNA, the CDR3 is TGCAGCGTTTCCAGTAGAAGCATACAAAGTCGGGCCAACGTCCTGACTTTC. Its translation: CSVSSRSIQSRANVLTF.

The gene calls are TRBV6-6 and TRBJ1-5; D might be TRBD1 (6 bases). This CDR3 spans 16 amino acids. V dropped 0 bases and J dropped 1 base, with 10 bases sitting between them. Per the germline V gene, CDR1 is MNHNY and CDR2 is SVGAGI (reference sequence). The CDR3 nucleotides read TGTGCCAGCAGTTACTCGGGGGGGCGGAGCAATCAGCCCCAGCATTTT. Its translation is CASSYSGGRSNQPQHF.

V and J are TRBV9 and TRBJ1-1; no firm D call. Per the germline V gene, CDR1 is SGDLS and CDR2 is YYNGEE. The CDR3 covers 13 residues. V dropped 0 bases and J dropped 1 base, with 4 bases sitting between them. DNA of the CDR3: TGTGCCAGCAGCGTAGAAGGGAACACTGAAGCTTTCTTT. Translated, it gives CASSVEGNTEAFF.

By share, this clone counts as medium-sized. This chain uses TRBV11-2 with TRBJ2-1; 8 bases align to TRBD2. CDR1 and CDR2 (germline): SGHAT, FQNNGV. CDR3 length: 16 residues. The V and J ends lost 3 bases and 7 bases, in that order; junction bases with no gene match: 11. The chain's CDR3 is CASSLDASGRSNEQFF. In DNA, the CDR3 is TGTGCCAGCAGCTTGGATGCCAGCGGGAGATCGAATGAGCAGTTCTTC.

The chain is built from TRBV11-2 and TRBJ2-3, with TRBD2 as a possible D gene (7 bases). The V and J ends lost 2 bases and 1 base respectively, with 16 bases between them. CDR3 length: 17 amino acids. Germline values: CDR1 SGHAT, CDR2 FQNNGV. In DNA, the CDR3 is TGTGCCAGCAGCTTAATCCAGAAGGGGGGGGGCACAGATACGCAGTATTTT. Translated: CASSLIQKGGGTDTQYF.